Listed below are T cell receptor beta chains from one sample, sequenced in a study of blood T cells in healthy people across ages. TCRdb called the 5' RACE reads again in MiXCR, with one record for every CDR3 protein. The table includes around 600,000 distinct CDR3 sequences, 47% detected once. The sequencing sample was made of blood. The receptors stem from a man older than 75 in good health. Both conserved end residues are part of each CDR3. The D gene is left open where the match is weak. A row's size may be missing; if present it is once, few, many or a size class.

j_gene: TRBJ2-5; d_gene: NA; abundance: few; v_gene: TRBV5-5; CDR3aa: CASSFVTGNLETQYF; CDR3nt: TGTGCCAGCAGCTTCGTCACAGGGAATTTGGAGACCCAGTACTTC
j_gene: TRBJ1-1; d_gene: NA; abundance: few; v_gene: TRBV18; CDR3aa: CASCPSSGNTEAFF; CDR3nt: TGTGCCAGCTGCCCCTCTTCAGGGAACACTGAAGCTTTCTTT
j_gene: TRBJ1-2; d_gene: NA; abundance: many; v_gene: TRBV18; CDR3aa: CASSPSTHIGPSYGYTF; CDR3nt: TGTGCCAGCTCACCCAGCACACACATAGGTCCCTCCTATGGCTACACCTTC
j_gene: TRBJ2-5; d_gene: TRBD2; abundance: NA; v_gene: TRBV11-2; CDR3aa: CASSSRETSGTAALIKETQYF; CDR3nt: TGTGCCAGCAGCTCCCGCGAGACTAGCGGGACCGCGGCGTTGATCAAAGAGACCCAGTACTTC
j_gene: TRBJ1-5; d_gene: NA; abundance: NA; v_gene: TRBV6-6; CDR3aa: CASNRDGPNQPQHF; CDR3nt: TGTGCCAGCAACCGGGACGGACCTAATCAGCCCCAGCATTTT
j_gene: TRBJ2-7; d_gene: NA; abundance: NA; v_gene: TRBV20-1; CDR3aa: CSAGPLQRIGDEQYF; CDR3nt: TGCAGTGCTGGACCCCTCCAGCGGATAGGGGACGAGCAGTACTTC
j_gene: TRBJ2-7; d_gene: NA; abundance: few; v_gene: TRBV2; CDR3aa: CASNLYEQYF; CDR3nt: TGTGCCAGCAACCTCTACGAGCAGTACTTC
j_gene: TRBJ2-7; d_gene: NA; abundance: few; v_gene: TRBV20-1; CDR3aa: CSARDRKVDEQYF; CDR3nt: TGCAGTGCTAGAGATCGGAAAGTAGACGAGCAGTACTTC
j_gene: TRBJ2-1; d_gene: NA; abundance: once; v_gene: TRBV12-3/TRBV12-4; CDR3aa: CASRTQSMGNEQFF; CDR3nt: TGTGCCAGCAGAACCCAGTCGATGGGTAATGAGCAGTTCTTC
j_gene: TRBJ2-1; d_gene: NA; abundance: NA; v_gene: TRBV7-2; CDR3aa: CASSRDSQEQFF; CDR3nt: TGTGCCAGCAGCCGGGACTCTCAGGAGCAGTTCTTC
j_gene: TRBJ2-1; d_gene: NA; abundance: few; v_gene: TRBV20-1; CDR3aa: CSARRATSYNEQFF; CDR3nt: TGCAGTGCTAGACGCGCTACTTCCTACAATGAGCAGTTCTTC
j_gene: TRBJ2-7; d_gene: NA; abundance: few; v_gene: TRBV12-3/TRBV12-4; CDR3aa: CASSPGYSSYEQYF; CDR3nt: TGTGCCAGCAGTCCCGGGTACAGCTCCTACGAGCAGTACTTC
j_gene: TRBJ2-3; d_gene: TRBD2; abundance: NA; v_gene: TRBV7-2; CDR3aa: CASSFATNSGTQYF; CDR3nt: TGTGCCAGCAGCTTTGCGACGAATAGCGGGACGCAGTATTTT
j_gene: TRBJ1-1; d_gene: NA; abundance: NA; v_gene: TRBV25-1; CDR3aa: CASGIGTEAFF; CDR3nt: TGTGCCAGCGGAATAGGTACTGAAGCTTTCTTT
j_gene: TRBJ2-3; d_gene: TRBD2; abundance: NA; v_gene: TRBV5-1; CDR3aa: CASSLWTSGTDTQYF; CDR3nt: TGCGCCAGCAGCCTCTGGACTAGCGGTACAGATACGCAGTATTTT
j_gene: TRBJ2-6; d_gene: NA; abundance: NA; v_gene: TRBV6-2/TRBV6-3; CDR3aa: CASSYSAYDSFFATNVLTF; CDR3nt: TGTGCCAGCAGTTACTCGGCGTATGACAGCTTCTTTGCGACCAACGTCCTGACTTTC
j_gene: TRBJ2-5; d_gene: NA; abundance: NA; v_gene: TRBV5-1; CDR3aa: CASSPEYQETQYF; CDR3nt: TGCGCCAGCAGCCCTGAATACCAAGAGACCCAGTACTTC
j_gene: TRBJ2-1; d_gene: NA; abundance: many; v_gene: TRBV7-2; CDR3aa: CASSFGRYNEQFF; CDR3nt: TGTGCCAGCAGCTTTGGACGCTACAATGAGCAGTTCTTC
j_gene: TRBJ2-1; d_gene: TRBD1; abundance: NA; v_gene: TRBV7-2; CDR3aa: CASRRQGVDEQFF; CDR3nt: TGTGCCAGCAGACGACAGGGGGTTGATGAGCAGTTCTTC